This T cell receptor beta chain was obtained from a study of HIV-infected patients and healthy controls. Study-wide points: Size-matched repertoire data failed to replicate the apparent Gini index recovery after therapy in HIV-infected patients. CMV-associated CDR3s mostly grew nonsignificantly during therapy, while HIV-associated CDR3s declined significantly.

All unsorted peripheral T cells were captured because whole blood was used without fractionation. Alpha and beta constant-region primers primed reverse transcription of about 500 ng RNA. Using multiplexing indices, alpha and beta chain libraries were generated apart by chain-specific third strand synthesis. TCRdb called the 5' RACE reads again in MiXCR, with one record for every CDR3 protein. The sample includes some 10,000 distinct CDR3 sequences, about 9.4% of them seen just once. The table lists this clonotype with a few counts. As yet, its antigen is unknown. An end of the junction does not agree with germline; a read error may underlie this. Germline loops: CDR1 DFQATT, CDR2 SNEGSKA (reference sequence). CDR3 length: 16 amino acids.

The chain combines TRBV20-1 with TRBJ2-4; TRBD2 aligns across 8 bases. The sequences come from blood, collected before antiretroviral therapy. This receptor was obtained from an adult with HIV infection. The CDR3 loop reads CSARERESGAKNIQYF. CDR3 coding DNA: TGCAGTGCCAGAGAGCGGGAGTCGGGAGCCAAAAACATTCAGTACTTC.